In this sample, the clone carrying this TCR beta chain turned up once. The CDR3 extends over 16 amino acids. The junction had 8 bases not matched to a gene; V was cut back by 4 bases and J by 4 bases. The V gene's germline CDR1 is LGHNA and CDR2 YSLEER. This specimen comes from a study of Ad26.COV2.S vaccination and SARS-CoV-2 variants. Study-level background: The authors gave Ad26.COV2.S intramuscularly, either once or twice 56 days apart.

Treatment noted: roughly 18 received Ad26.COV2.S at low or high dose, single or two shots; a few received placebo; per-sample allocation not given. The samples were gathered on day 63 after the first injection of vaccine or placebo. Produced via immunoSEQ multiplex PCR; TCRdb's table is partial and in-frame only. The repertoire includes roughly 320,000 clones, around 86% of them detected once, and around 3.5% sits in the top ten. Sequenced here: peripheral blood, sampled in a trial of Ad26.COV2.S vaccine versus placebo. The origin of this receptor is a person aged 18-60 years who received the Ad26.COV2.S COVID-19 vaccine or a placebo. This rearrangement joins TRBV4-3 to TRBJ2-2, with TRBD2 matching 8 bases. For the CDR3, the DNA is TGCGCCAGCAGCCGGGCCGGGGGGGGCCTCACCGGGGAGCTGTTTTTT. This translates into CASSRAGGGLTGELFF.